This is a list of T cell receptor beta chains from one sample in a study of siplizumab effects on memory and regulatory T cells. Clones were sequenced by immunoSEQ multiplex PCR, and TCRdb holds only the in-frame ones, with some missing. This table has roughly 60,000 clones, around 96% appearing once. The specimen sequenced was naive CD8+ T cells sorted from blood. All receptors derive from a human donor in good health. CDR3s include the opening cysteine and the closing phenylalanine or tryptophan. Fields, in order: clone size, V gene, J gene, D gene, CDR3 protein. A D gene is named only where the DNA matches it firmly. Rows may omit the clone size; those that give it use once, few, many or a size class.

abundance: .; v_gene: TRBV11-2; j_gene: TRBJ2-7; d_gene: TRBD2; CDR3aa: CASSLDGRGPYEQYF
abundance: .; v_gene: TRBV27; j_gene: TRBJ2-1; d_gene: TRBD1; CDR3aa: CASSSTGAGGSSKFF
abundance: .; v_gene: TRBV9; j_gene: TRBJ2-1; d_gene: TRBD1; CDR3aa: CASSVALQGVYNEQFF
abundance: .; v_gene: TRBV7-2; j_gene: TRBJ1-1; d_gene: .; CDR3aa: CASSLASVQLNTEAFF
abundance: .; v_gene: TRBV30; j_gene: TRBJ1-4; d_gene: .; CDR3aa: CAWSVVQTNEKLFF
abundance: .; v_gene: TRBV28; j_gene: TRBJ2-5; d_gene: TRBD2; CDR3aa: CASSLIPEERGDQETQYF
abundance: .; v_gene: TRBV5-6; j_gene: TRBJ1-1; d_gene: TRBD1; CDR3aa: CASRTGVITEAFF
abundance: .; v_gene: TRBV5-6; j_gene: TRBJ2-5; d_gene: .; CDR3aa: CASSLGRGQTQYF
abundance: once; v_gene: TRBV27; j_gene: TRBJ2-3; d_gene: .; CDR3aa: CASSLTAEGGTDTQYF
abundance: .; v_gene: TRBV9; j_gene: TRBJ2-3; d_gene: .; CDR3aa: CASSSGDDTDTQYF